This T cell receptor beta chain was found in a study of OX40 agonist ivuxolimab in advanced cancers. Study-wide background: Averaging roughly 60 years in age, with a range of roughly 20 to 79, the cohort was 65% to 85% male. General study results and limits: Average numbers of expanded clones were greater in CD8+ T cells than in CD4+.

CDR3 size: 13 residues. Germline V lookup: CDR1 LGHNA, CDR2 YNFKEQ. V was clipped by 0 bases and J by 0 bases, with 2 bases between them. Sequencing was performed with immunoSEQ multiplex PCR; in TCRdb, only in-frame clones are kept and a portion is missing. Here the sample spans around 80,000 clones, 70% to 90% being singletons. Notes on this clone: Its antigen is not known.

V and J are TRBV4-2 and TRBJ1-1; D ambiguous. This sample comprised CD4+ or CD8+ T cells sorted from blood, obtained in a trial of the OX40 agonist ivuxolimab. This clonotype was sampled from an adult with an advanced solid tumor such as melanoma, head and neck, liver or kidney cancer. CDR3 DNA: TGTGCCAGCAGCCAAGATCTGAACACTGAAGCTTTCTTT. It specifies CASSQDLNTEAFF.